This record covers a single T cell receptor (beta chain). Its target is unknown. The method was immunoSEQ multiplex PCR; TCRdb's version includes in-frame clones alone and lacks a portion of them. The sample records some 68,000 clones, about nine tenths being singletons. Unmatched junction bases numbered 11, after V lost 4 bases and J lost 5 bases. Germline V gene sequence: CDR1 SGDLS, CDR2 YYNGEE. This CDR3 is built from 16 residues. The data were obtained in a study of OX40 agonist ivuxolimab in advanced cancers. Looking at the study overall: Patients in the trial were receiving intravenous ivuxolimab every 2 weeks, at doses of 0.01 to 10 mg/kg.

Study-wide findings and caveats: The expanded peripheral T cells' antigen specificity was not determined. There were also nonresponders showing low normalized T-cell clonal expansion. CD4+ and CD8+ blood T cells expanded clonally by week 6 at 0.1 to 3.0 mg/kg.

This chain uses TRBV9 with TRBJ2-1; 8 bases match TRBD2. The origin of this receptor is an adult with an advanced solid tumor such as melanoma, head and neck, liver or kidney cancer. This specimen consisted of CD4+ or CD8+ T cells sorted from blood, obtained in a trial of the OX40 agonist ivuxolimab. Here the CDR3 reads CASSPRGSGINNEQFF. Written as DNA, the CDR3 is TGTGCCAGCAGCCCCCGTGGTAGCGGGATAAACAATGAGCAGTTCTTC.